These 21 T cell receptor beta chains were all obtained from the same sample, sequenced in a study of T cell changes during pregnancy in multiple sclerosis. Some clones are missing from TCRdb's copy, which holds only in-frame ones; the method was immunoSEQ multiplex PCR. Here the sample spans 75,000 to 100,000 clones, just over 90% being singletons. The specimen was peripheral blood, collected after pregnancy. These receptors were taken from a female donor in good health, enrolled as a control in a pregnancy study.

This chain joins TRBV2 and TRBJ1-5; 7 bases fit TRBD1. Looked up from germline, CDR1 is SNHLY and CDR2 is FYNNEI. The CDR3 length is 15 residues. V shed 5 bases and J 2 bases; nucleotides not matched to a gene: 6. The CDR3 bases are TGTGCCAGCAGTCAAGACAGGGTGGGCAATCAGCCCCAGCATTTT. Its protein product is CASSQDRVGNQPQHF.

V gene TRBV2 combines with J gene TRBJ2-1; TRBD2 matches at 13 bases. This CDR3 has 18 residues. V trimming: 6 bases; J trimming: 0 bases; junction bases outside the gene matches: 8. Germline CDR1 SNHLY, CDR2 FYNNEI. This CDR3 is CASRATSGGSDSYNEQFF. For the CDR3, the DNA is TGTGCCAGCAGGGCGACTAGCGGGGGGTCCGACTCCTACAATGAGCAGTTCTTC.

V gene TRBV30 combines with J gene TRBJ2-3; D gene unclear. Germline V gene data show CDR1 as GTSNPN and CDR2 as SVGIG (reference sequence). This CDR3 has 12 residues. Between the trimmed V and J ends, which lost 0 bases and 8 bases, there was a span of 9 bases. The CDR3 DNA is TGTGCCTGGAGTGTACACGACTCTACGCAGTATTTT. It translates to CAWSVHDSTQYF.

As to this clone: Its ends do not fully match the called genes, so a read error is possible. V usage is TRBV7-7 and J usage is TRBJ2-1; TRBD2 matches at 11 bases. Germline CDR1 SSHAT, CDR2 FNYEAQ (reference sequence). CDR3 length: 13 amino acids. This CDR3 reads CASSQGLADEQFF. CDR3 DNA: TGTGCTAGCAGCCAGGGACTAGCGGATGAGCAGTTCTTC.

The genes are TRBV21-1 and TRBJ2-7; the table's D call, TRBD2, was not checked against the DNA. TRBV21-1 is deemed a pseudogene. This CDR3 region has 19 residues. The CDR3 region has the DNA TGTGCCAGCAGCACAAAATGGGGGACTAGCGGGAGTTCAGCCTACGAGCAGTACTTC. Translated, it gives CASSTKWGTSGSSAYEQYF.

This clone was observed once. Germline and junction disagree at one end, which may indicate a read error. The chain recombines TRBV5-1 with TRBJ2-1; 7 bases are shared with TRBD2. Germline V lookup: CDR1 SGHRS, CDR2 YFSETQ. The CDR3 totals 16 residues. DNA of the CDR3: TGCGCCAGCAGCTTAGGAGGGAGGGCCTCCCACAATGAGCAGTTCTTC. Translating it yields CASSLGGRASHNEQFF. Full variable domain (missing parts from reference TRBV5-1 and TRBJ2-1): KAGVTQTPRYLIKTRGQQVTLSCSPISGHRSVSWYQQTPGQGLQFLFEYFSETQRNKGNFPGRFSGRQFSNSRSEMNVSTLELGDSALYLCASSLGGRASHNEQFFGPGTRLTVL.

V usage is TRBV7-6 and J usage is TRBJ2-7; weak D call: TRBD2 (5 bases). The CDR3 totals 14 residues. CDR1 is SGHVS and CDR2 is FNYEAQ in the germline V gene. Trimming removed 0 bases at V and 4 bases at J, with 10 bases between. The CDR3 protein is CASSLAFGGYEQYF. In nucleotides, the CDR3 is TGTGCCAGCAGCTTAGCCTTTGGCGGGTACGAGCAGTACTTC. Based on the CDR3 plus reference TRBV7-6 and TRBJ2-7, the full variable domain is GAGVSQSPRYKVTKRGQDVALRCDPISGHVSLYWYRQALGQGPEFLTYFNYEAQQDKSGLPNDRFSAERPEGSISTLTIQRTEQRDSAMYRCASSLAFGGYEQYFGPGTRLTVT.

The chain combines TRBV6-6 with TRBJ2-1; TRBD1 is a possible D gene (5 bases). The CDR3 length is 16 residues. The germline CDR1 and CDR2 sequences are MNHNY and SVGAGI (reference sequence). V lost 0 bases, J lost 5 bases, and 14 bases lay in between. The CDR3 DNA is TGTGCCAGCAGTTACTCCCGAGCAGGGCTGAACAATGAGCAGTTCTTC. Translated, it gives CASSYSRAGLNNEQFF.

A few counts support this clone. V is TRBV5-6 and J is TRBJ1-2, with D possibly TRBD1 on 6 matching bases. The CDR3 covers 14 residues. CDR1 and CDR2 from the germline V gene are SGHDT and YYEEEE. V lost 5 bases, J lost 4 bases, and 15 bases lay in between. The CDR3 protein is CASRDDRLVYGYTF. The CDR3 DNA sequence: TGTGCCAGCAGGGATGACAGGCTAGTCTATGGCTACACCTTC.

V and J are TRBV5-6 and TRBJ1-1; D uncertain. Germline lookup yields CDR1 SGHDT and CDR2 YYEEEE. The CDR3 is 14 amino acids. V lost 2 bases and J 4 bases, leaving 12 bases between the germline ends. DNA for the CDR3: TGTGCCAGCAGCTTTCAACCGATCGGCACTGAAGCTTTCTTT. Amino acids: CASSFQPIGTEAFF.

This clone turned up a few times. This sequence joins TRBV30 and TRBJ1-5; no definite D call. Germline-derived CDR1 and CDR2 are GTSNPN and SVGIG (reference sequence). This CDR3 contains 12 residues. V was pared by 2 bases and J by 7 bases, with 9 bases between. The CDR3 is CAWSTYGQPQHF. DNA for the CDR3: TGTGCCTGGAGTACCTACGGGCAGCCCCAGCATTTT.

The sample holds one count of this clone. The chain uses TRBV5-6 and TRBJ2-7, with D unclear. V lost 7 bases and J lost 0, with 8 bases in between. This CDR3 is 12 amino acids long. Germline-derived CDR1 and CDR2 are SGHDT and YYEEEE. In DNA, the CDR3 is TGTGCCAGCGGGCTGGACTCCTACGAGCAGTACTTC. This codes for CASGLDSYEQYF. Using reference TRBV5-6 and TRBJ2-7 for the parts outside the CDR3, the full variable domain is DAGVTQSPTHLIKTRGQQVTLRCSPKSGHDTVSWYQQALGQGPQFIFQYYEEEERQRGNFPDRFSGHQFPNYSSELNVNALLLGDSALYLCASGLDSYEQYFGPGTRLTVT.

This clone showed up just once. The chain is built from TRBV7-9 and TRBJ2-1; TRBD1 matches 7 bases. This CDR3 is 12 amino acids long. After removal of 5 bases from V and 11 bases from J, the junction contained 6 bases not matched to a gene. The germline V gene encodes CDR1 SEHNR and CDR2 FQNEAQ (reference sequence). The CDR3 is CASSRGDRKQFF. CDR3 DNA: TGTGCCAGCAGCCGAGGGGACAGAAAGCAGTTCTTC.

The rearrangement links TRBV7-9 to TRBJ2-1, with D possibly matching TRBD2 (7 bases). Trimming took 4 bases from V and 8 from J, leaving 15 bases between them. The CDR3 runs to 14 residues. Germline-derived CDR1 and CDR2 are SEHNR and FQNEAQ (reference sequence). CDR3 residues: CASSSRSGGDEQFF. CDR3 bases: TGTGCCAGCAGCTCCCGGTCGGGGGGCGATGAGCAGTTCTTC.

The rearrangement joins TRBV28 to TRBJ2-3, with 10 bases that match TRBD2. CDR1 and CDR2 from the germline V gene are MDHEN and SYDVKM. J lost 6 bases, V lost 4 bases, and 7 bases had no gene match. The CDR3 has 15 amino acids. The CDR3 reads CASSWASGGGDTQYF. CDR3 nucleotides: TGTGCCAGCAGTTGGGCTAGCGGGGGTGGCGATACGCAGTATTTT. The full variable domain, with the rest looked up from reference TRBV28 and TRBJ2-3, is DVKVTQSSRYLVKRTGEKVFLECVQDMDHENMFWYRQDPGLGLRLIYFSYDVKMKEKGDIPEGYSVSREKKERFSLILESASTNQTSMYLCASSWASGGGDTQYFGPGTRLTVL.

The V and J genes are TRBV7-2 and TRBJ1-5; 9 positions match TRBD1. This CDR3 comprises 15 residues. J lost 7 bases, V lost 3 bases, and 7 bases had no gene match. Germline CDR1 is SGHTA and CDR2 is FQGNSA. CDR3 loop: CASSFRTGGWQPQHF. The DNA of the CDR3 is TGTGCCAGCAGCTTTCGAACAGGGGGCTGGCAGCCCCAGCATTTT.

This clone has a handful of counts. V is TRBV7-9 and J is TRBJ1-1; 7 positions agree with TRBD1. V dropped 1 base and J dropped 2; count of bases not matched to a gene: 4. Germline V gene data show CDR1 as SEHNR and CDR2 as FQNEAQ (reference sequence). This CDR3 is built from 15 residues. The CDR3 spells CASSLGRTGNTEAFF. The CDR3 nucleotides read TGTGCCAGCAGCTTAGGGAGGACAGGCAACACTGAAGCTTTCTTT.

The chain joins TRBV6-5 to TRBJ2-3; D is unresolved. The V and J ends lost 2 bases and 4 bases respectively, with 7 bases between them. Germline CDR1 MNHEY, CDR2 SVGAGI. This CDR3 has 13 amino acids. As DNA, the CDR3 is TGTGCCAGCAGTTACAGCGTGTCAGATACGCAGTATTTT. It is translated as CASSYSVSDTQYF.

The gene calls are TRBV4-2 and TRBJ2-7; tentatively, D is TRBD2 (5 bases). This CDR3 region has 16 residues. Germline V gene lookup returns CDR1 LGHNA and CDR2 YNFKEQ. V was pared by 0 bases and J by 7 bases, with 19 bases between. In DNA, the CDR3 is TGTGCCAGCAGCCAAGATCCTGTGGGAGTGGTGGGTGAGCAGTACTTC. This encodes CASSQDPVGVVGEQYF.

This sequence joins TRBV19 and TRBJ2-7, with 9 nucleotides matching TRBD1. Trimming cost V 5 bases and J 2 bases; bases outside gene matches: 1. Germline CDR1 reads LNHDA; CDR2 reads SQIVND (reference sequence). The CDR3 has 13 residues. This CDR3 reads CASSGTGPYEQYF. As DNA, the CDR3 is TGTGCCAGTAGTGGGACAGGGCCCTACGAGCAGTACTTC.

The chain is built from TRBV11-3 and TRBJ2-1, with 10 nucleotides matching TRBD1. Germline loops: CDR1 SGHNT, CDR2 YENEEA. After removal of 5 bases from V and 6 bases from J, the junction contained 10 bases not matched to a gene. This CDR3 is built from 16 residues. The CDR3 nucleotides read TGTGCCAGCAGCCCGCCCGGGACAGGGGAGGCCAATGAGCAGTTCTTC. Translating it yields CASSPPGTGEANEQFF.